This note documents a single TCR beta chain sequence. Its antigen remains unidentified. Within one base of it there is no much larger clone, and no base qualities were kept. Using the deep immunoSEQ assay, TCR CDR3 regions were amplified from genomic DNA by multiplex PCR. Extracted genomic DNA from each cell subset was spread evenly across all wells of several immunoSEQ 96-well plates, with each plate serving as a replicate. Each replicate PCR for sorted subsets received about 220 ng genomic DNA, equal to some 32,000 T cell genomes. Purified libraries were quantified with a Qubit 3.0 fluorometer, sized on a Bioanalyzer 2100, and re-quantified with the KAPA Library Quantification kit. Each immunoSEQ 96-well plate was sequenced on its own single-read 150-cycle Illumina NextSeq 550 flow cell. Per the authors' processing: Because only junctional sequences without quality scores were contained in the immunoSEQ output, filtering matching that applied to full-length reads could not be performed. To assign V/J genes and CDR3, sequences were annotated using PyIR, a Python wrapper for IgBLAST v1.9, with IMGT germline references. Reads were removed for weak V/J assignments (E-value above 1e-6), missing CDR3, stop codons, out-of-frame junctions, or ambiguous translated residues. V3J clonotypes were defined as sequences sharing an identical inferred V gene, J gene, and CDR3 amino acid sequence. Percentage overlap between repertoires was computed as shared unique clonotypes divided by the size of the smaller repertoire. Richness of each repertoire was evaluated using RTK rarefaction, the Chao1 estimator, and Recon v2.1 estimates of unobserved clonotypes. Generation probabilities were computed with OLGA for all TCRbeta clonotypes obtained by the gDNA method from a few donors. The source is immuneACCESS, and TCRdb retained only in-frame sequences with V and J called. Part of the clones is not carried over; for the studies checked, unresolved V genes explain less than half of this, and the remainder is unexplained. V and J calls and clone size come straight from that table; D and trimming were deduced from the DNA. The sample data list approximately 980,000 clones, and approximately 80% of these were observed just once. The biggest ten clones account for about 1.5% of the sample.

These data come from a study of shared clonotypes between healthy human individuals (TCRdb year 2020). About the investigation overall: A couple of women and three men aged 18 to 49 years were included in the cohort. Libraries were prepared and TCR repertoires were sequenced by different laboratories using diverse techniques, in order to increase sequencing depth and limit assay-specific biases. Leukapheresis yielded between about 0.9 and 9 billion PBMCs per donor. To estimate repertoire size and how much clonotypes are shared between individuals, the study performed deep sequencing of blood TCR repertoires from roughly five healthy adults. For each donor, CD4 naive and CD4 memory were each given three plates, CD8 naive was given two plates, and CD8 memory was given one plate. The paper as a whole reports these results and caveats: Higher generation probabilities were observed for clonotypes shared by all four sorted-subset donors than for non-shared clonotypes. Naive subsets generally had larger estimated clonotype richness than memory subsets did. Pairwise subsampling indicated that sequencing depth was expected to affect the degree of clonotype sharing among donors. Approximately 4.8% of naive CD4, 3.5% of naive CD8, 2% to 2.5% of memory CD4, and about 0.4% of memory CD8 clonotypes were shared across a few donors. Only blood was sampled, and tissue TCR repertoires likely differ from those in blood. Even with the large sequencing depth, rarefaction of the sorted-subset datasets indicated that sequencing was incomplete. The genetic and exposure-history diversity represented was limited by the small number of donors.

CDR1 and CDR2 (SQVTM, ANQGSEA) derive from the germline V gene. The CDR3 contains 12 residues, cysteine and phenylalanine counted. CDR3 DNA only is kept here, 36 bases in frame from base 1. V is clipped by 4 bases and J by 3 bases, and the sequence between their germline boundaries is 8 bases long. The donors were healthy, HIV-negative adults with no recently reported acute infections or vaccinations. All donors were Caucasian adults living in Nashville, Tennessee, USA. CD4+ T cells were enriched by magnetic negative selection; naive cells were then positively selected on CD45RA, and the negative fraction formed the memory subset. Blood was obtained by leukapheresis, after which PBMCs were separated by Ficoll-Histopaque density gradient centrifugation and cryopreserved in liquid nitrogen vapor phase. Purity and quantity of every magnetically sorted T cell population were checked by analytical flow cytometry. Each sorted fraction had its genomic DNA isolated and then quantified by UV absorbance on a Nanodrop 2000c.

The clonotype originates from a man aged 18 to 29 in good health. Sample: memory CD4+ T cells sorted from blood. The cell subset or site label on this specimen signifies: CD45RA-negative fraction. The sequence links TRBV29-1 to TRBJ2-3; the D gene is not confidently resolved. The sequence in DNA is TGCAGCGTTGTGGTGTCTACAGATACGCAGTATTTT. Its protein is CSVVVSTDTQYF.